This record concerns one T cell receptor beta chain sequence. Here immunoSEQ multiplex PCR was the method, and the copy in TCRdb shows in-frame clones only, minus some. The sample comprises around 180,000 clones, more than 85% of which are singletons, and less than 3% rests with the top ten. V was pared by 6 bases and J by 2 bases, with 14 bases between. Germline V lookup: CDR1 MNHEY, CDR2 SVGAGI. The CDR3 has 14 residues. The sample is drawn from a study of blood T cell repertoires in COVID-19. Across the study: COVID-19 samples from acute and convalescent phases originated in the United States, Italy and Spain. PBMCs, B-cell-depleted T cells, or T cells were the source of the cDNA or gDNA that made up the material.

What was sequenced was peripheral blood. This chain links TRBV6-5 with TRBJ2-7; a possible D gene is TRBD2 (5 bases). The TCR sequence derives from a woman between 25 and 40 years old with active or convalescent COVID-19. CDR3 bases: TGTGCCAGCAGCAACCCCGCCGGGGCCTACGAGCAGTACTTC. Translating it yields CASSNPAGAYEQYF.